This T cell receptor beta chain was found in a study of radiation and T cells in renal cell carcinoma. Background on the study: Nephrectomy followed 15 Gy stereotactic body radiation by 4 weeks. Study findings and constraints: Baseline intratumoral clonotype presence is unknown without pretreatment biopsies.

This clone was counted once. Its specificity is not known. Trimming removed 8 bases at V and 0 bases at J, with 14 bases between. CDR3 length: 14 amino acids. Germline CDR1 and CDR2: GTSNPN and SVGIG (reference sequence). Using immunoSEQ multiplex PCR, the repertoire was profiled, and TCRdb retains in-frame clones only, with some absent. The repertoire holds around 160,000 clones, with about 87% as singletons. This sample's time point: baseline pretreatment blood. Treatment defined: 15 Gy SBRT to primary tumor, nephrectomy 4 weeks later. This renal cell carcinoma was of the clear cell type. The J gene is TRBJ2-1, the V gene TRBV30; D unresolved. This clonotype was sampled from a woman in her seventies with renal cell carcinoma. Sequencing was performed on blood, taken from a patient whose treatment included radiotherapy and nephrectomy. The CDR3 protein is CATLVPDSYNEQFF. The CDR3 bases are TGTGCCACTTTGGTCCCGGACTCCTACAATGAGCAGTTCTTC.